The 22 T cell receptor beta chains given below trace back to one sample, sequenced in a study of cytomegalovirus exposure and HLA in healthy donors. Repertoires were generated with immunoSEQ multiplex PCR, while TCRdb's copy carries only in-frame clones and drops some. Of hundreds of thousands of clones listed, approximately 87% are singletons. Specimen: PBMCs. The receptors stem from a woman under 30 in good health and CMV-seronegative.

This rearrangement joins TRBV28 to TRBJ2-2; D might be TRBD2 (6 bases). Trimming shortened V by 6 bases and J by 7 bases, and 18 bases separated the two germline ends. Germline V CDR1 and CDR2: MDHEN, SYDVKM. The CDR3 contains 15 residues. CDR3 region: CASSPPSAGIGELFF. Written as DNA, the CDR3 is TGTGCCAGCAGCCCCCCTTCGGCGGGGATCGGGGAGCTGTTTTTT.

The CDR3 nucleotides are TGCGCCAGCAGTCCCCCTGGAGGGAACTATGGCTACACCTTC. Protein sequence: CASSPPGGNYGYTF. The J gene is TRBJ1-2, the V gene TRBV5-1, with unresolved D. This CDR3 has 14 residues. V gave up 5 bases and J gave up 2 bases, with 13 bases separating them. Germline loops: CDR1 SGHRS, CDR2 YFSETQ.

The chain has TRBV6-5 and TRBJ2-1, with 13 positions matching TRBD2. CDR3 length equals 15 residues. Losses at the gene ends were 5 bases for V and 6 bases for J; bases not matched to a gene: 4. Germline loops: CDR1 MNHEY, CDR2 SVGAGI. The CDR3, as DNA: TGTGCCAGCAGTAAACTAGCGGGGGGGCTCAATGAGCAGTTCTTC. Protein: CASSKLAGGLNEQFF.

The chain employs TRBV7-3 and TRBJ2-7; a weak D match, TRBD1 (6 bases). Per the germline V gene, CDR1 is SGHTA and CDR2 is FQGTGA. Trimming stripped 6 bases from V and 6 bases from J, with 15 bases between. CDR3 length equals 13 residues. The CDR3 here is CASSPQGQGEQYF. The CDR3 nucleotides read TGTGCCAGCAGTCCGCAGGGGCAGGGCGAGCAGTACTTC.

The CDR3 sequence: CATSRDRVNSPLHF. CDR3 DNA sequence: TGTGCCACCAGCAGGGACAGGGTGAACTCACCCCTCCACTTT. The chain is built from TRBV15 and TRBJ1-6; 8 nucleotides align to TRBD1. From germline, CDR1 is LNHNV and CDR2 YYDKDF (reference sequence). The CDR3 covers 14 residues. V was clipped by 3 bases and J by 10 bases; unmatched bases: 5.

CDR3 nucleotides: TGCAGCGTTGAGGCGGGGAACTACGAGCAGTACTTC. Encoded protein: CSVEAGNYEQYF. The rearrangement links TRBV29-1 to TRBJ2-7, with D tentatively TRBD2 (6 bases). The CDR3 extends over 12 amino acids. Trimming took off 3 bases at V and 3 bases at J, with 9 bases between the two ends. CDR1 and CDR2 from the germline V gene are SQVTM and ANQGSEA.

This chain uses TRBV5-1 with TRBJ2-1; 12 positions agree with TRBD2. The V gene's germline CDR1 is SGHRS and CDR2 YFSETQ. CDR3 length equals 15 residues. V was pared by 3 bases and J by 8 bases, with 6 bases of the junction left unmatched. CDR3 in amino acids: CASSSGLAGYDEQFF. As DNA, the CDR3 is TGCGCCAGCAGCTCCGGACTAGCGGGATACGATGAGCAGTTCTTC.

The rearrangement joins TRBV27 to TRBJ1-2; TRBD1 might be the D (5 bases). V was clipped by 6 bases and J by 5 bases, with 16 bases between them. CDR3 length: 14 residues. Germline loops: CDR1 MNHEY, CDR2 SMNVEV (reference sequence). DNA for the CDR3: TGTGCCAGCAGCGACCGGCAGGGTGGATATGGCTACACCTTC. Amino acid sequence: CASSDRQGGYGYTF.

The chain combines TRBV7-9 with TRBJ2-7; D is possibly TRBD1 (5 bases). Germline loops: CDR1 SEHNR, CDR2 FQNEAQ (reference sequence). CDR3 length equals 15 residues. V gave up 1 base and J gave up 3 bases, with 13 bases separating them. The DNA for the CDR3 is TGTGCCAGCAGCTTAGGTCCAGGGTGGAACTACGAGCAGTACTTC. As protein: CASSLGPGWNYEQYF.

V usage is TRBV5-8 and J usage is TRBJ1-4; 7 bases are shared with TRBD1. The CDR3 loop spans 12 amino acids. Germline V gene data show CDR1 as SGHTS and CDR2 as YDEGEE. The trim removed 5 bases at V and 5 bases at J, leaving 0 bases unmatched. CDR3 nucleotides: TGTGCCAGCAGACAGGGGAATGAAAAACTGTTTTTT. This sequence encodes CASRQGNEKLFF.

V is TRBV4-2 and J is TRBJ2-3; the D is unclear. V gave up 0 bases and J gave up 0 bases, with 7 bases separating them. Germline values: CDR1 LGHNA, CDR2 YNFKEQ. This CDR3 has 15 amino acids. CDR3 nucleotides: TGTGCCAGCAGCCAAGAACATACTAGCACAGATACGCAGTATTTT. This sequence encodes CASSQEHTSTDTQYF.

The chain joins TRBV11-2 to TRBJ2-1; TRBD2 matches at 8 bases. Germline V CDR1 and CDR2: SGHAT, FQNNGV. The CDR3 spans 11 residues. V lost 4 bases, J lost 13 bases, and 3 bases stayed unmatched. Here the CDR3 DNA reads TGTGCCAGCAGCTCCATAGCGGGACAGTTCTTC. It is translated as CASSSIAGQFF.

The V call is TRBV19, the J call TRBJ1-5, with TRBD1 identical over 7 bases. The CDR3 totals 16 residues. Germline V gene data show CDR1 as LNHDA and CDR2 as SQIVND (reference sequence). The ends lost 5 bases at V and 0 bases at J; junction bases unmatched: 7. The CDR3 protein is CASSRDRRNSNQPQHF. The CDR3 nucleotides are TGTGCCAGTAGTCGGGACAGAAGGAATAGCAATCAGCCCCAGCATTTT.

V and J are TRBV21-1 and TRBJ2-7; the table gives TRBD2 as D, unverified against the DNA. TRBV21-1 is classified as a pseudogene. This CDR3 has 14 amino acids. The CDR3 DNA reads as TGTGCCAGCAGCGAGGGACTGCCCACCTACGAGCAGTACTTC. Residues: CASSEGLPTYEQYF.

The chain links TRBV4-1 to TRBJ1-4; tentative D call: TRBD1 (5 bases). CDR3 size: 20 residues. Germline CDR1 is MGHRA and CDR2 is YSYEKL. Deletions cut 3 bases from V and 0 bases from J, with 23 bases between. The CDR3 DNA is TGCGCCAGCAGCCACTGGCCCGGGACGGAGAGCATTGCAACTAATGAAAAACTGTTTTTT. This translates into CASSHWPGTESIATNEKLFF.

The genes are TRBV28 and TRBJ1-3, with D perhaps TRBD1 (5 bases). Deletions cut 6 bases from V and 0 bases from J, with 6 bases between. This CDR3 is built from 13 residues. CDR1 and CDR2 (germline): MDHEN, SYDVKM. The CDR3 nucleotides read TGTGCCAGCAGGGGGGACTCTGGAAACACCATATATTTT. Translated, it gives CASRGDSGNTIYF.

The chain links TRBV2 to TRBJ1-4, with 9 bases that match TRBD1. Germline assignment: CDR1 SNHLY and CDR2 FYNNEI. This CDR3 region has 14 residues. With V trimmed by 6 bases and J by 8 bases, 7 bases remained unmatched. For the CDR3, the DNA is TGTGCCAGCAGAAGAGGACAGGGGCCGGAAAAACTGTTTTTT. Translating it yields CASRRGQGPEKLFF.

The V call is TRBV5-1, the J call TRBJ2-3; D unresolved. Deletions cut 0 bases from V and 0 bases from J, with 11 bases between. This CDR3 has 16 residues. Germline CDR1 and CDR2: SGHRS and YFSETQ. The CDR3 protein is CASSLEPQASTDTQYF. In nucleotides, the CDR3 is TGCGCCAGCAGCTTGGAACCCCAGGCTAGCACAGATACGCAGTATTTT.

The chain links TRBV6-1 to TRBJ1-5, with D unresolved. The ends were cut back, 10 bases at V and 3 bases at J, with 13 bases in the middle. Germline CDR1 and CDR2: MNHNS and SASEGT. CDR3 length: 13 residues. The CDR3 DNA follows: TGTGCCATTATGACGGGAGCCAATCAGCCCCAGCATTTT. Translation: CAIMTGANQPQHF.

The chain links TRBV19 to TRBJ1-5; unclear D gene. V dropped 7 bases and J dropped 2 bases, with 21 bases sitting between them. This CDR3 is built from 17 residues. Looked up from germline, CDR1 is LNHDA and CDR2 is SQIVND (reference sequence). The CDR3 bases are TGTGCCAGTACCCCCCCCGTTGGAGTAGGCGGCAATCAGCCCCAGCATTTT. Amino acid sequence: CASTPPVGVGGNQPQHF.

This clone was counted a single time. This chain connects TRBV7-8 to TRBJ2-1; D might be TRBD1 or TRBD2, each matching 5 bases. The CDR3 covers 15 residues. The germline V gene has CDR1 SGHVS and CDR2 FQNEAQ. V dropped 5 bases and J dropped 9 bases, with 20 bases sitting between them. The CDR3 nucleotides are TGTGCCAGCAGCCGATACACGGGACCCGGCGGTGAGCAGTTCTTC. Translating it yields CASSRYTGPGGEQFF.

The V and J genes are TRBV6-1 and TRBJ1-3; the match to TRBD1 covers 8 bases. Germline CDR1 is MNHNS and CDR2 is SASEGT. The CDR3 consists of 19 residues. With V trimmed by 3 bases and J by 0 bases, 13 bases remained unmatched. CDR3 region: CASSDDRGGRARSGNTIYF. CDR3 DNA sequence: TGTGCCAGCAGTGACGACAGGGGTGGACGAGCTCGCTCTGGAAACACCATATATTTT.